The 10 T cell receptor beta chains given below trace back to one sample, sequenced in a study of beta chain features in type 1 diabetes. Expressed TCRB transcripts were sequenced because the entire RNA isolate underwent reverse transcription. The method was immunoSEQ multiplex PCR; TCRdb's version includes in-frame clones alone and lacks a portion of them. The profile shows 400,000 to 600,000 clones, approximately 31% of them singletons. Sequenced material: naive CD4+ T cells from blood. The receptors come from a man younger than 35 in good health.

This clone was detected only a few times. The J gene is TRBJ2-1, the V gene TRBV29-1, with 13 nucleotides matching TRBD2. V shed 6 bases, J shed 3 bases, and the junction held 5 bases outside the gene matches. Germline values: CDR1 SQVTM, CDR2 ANQGSEA. There are 15 residues in the CDR3. The CDR3 reads CSVLAGGLGYNEQFF. CDR3 coding DNA: TGCAGCGTACTAGCGGGAGGGTTAGGCTACAATGAGCAGTTCTTC.

This clone was seen a few times. The chain recombines TRBV7-2 with TRBJ2-7; the match to TRBD1 covers 9 bases. V lost 6 bases to trimming and J lost 5 bases; unmatched junction nucleotides: 11. CDR1 is SGHTA, CDR2 FQGNSA, per germline. The CDR3 sequence is 15 residues long. The CDR3 DNA follows: TGTGCCAGCAGGCAAGAGGGACAGGGTTCCCACGAGCAGTACTTC. Its translation: CASRQEGQGSHEQYF. The full variable domain, rest sourced from reference TRBV7-2 and TRBJ2-7, is GAGVSQSPSNKVTEKGKDVELRCDPISGHTALYWYRQSLGQGLEFLIYFQGNSAPDKSGLPSDRFSAERTGGSVSTLTIQRTQQEDSAVYLCASRQEGQGSHEQYFGPGTRLTVT.

This clone was detected only once. CDR3 residues: CAVRTRLNTGELFF. Written as DNA, the CDR3 is TGTGCCGTACGGACACGATTGAACACCGGGGAGCTGTTTTTT. The V and J genes are TRBV7-7 and TRBJ2-2; D is possibly TRBD1 (5 bases). CDR3 length: 14 amino acids. Germline assignment: CDR1 SSHAT and CDR2 FNYEAQ (reference sequence). V gave up 11 bases and J gave up 1 base, with 14 bases separating them.

The chain is built from TRBV27 and TRBJ1-2, with 9 bases fitting TRBD1. The V segment lost 6 bases and the J segment 4 bases; nucleotides outside the gene matches: 6. Germline V gives CDR1 MNHEY, CDR2 SMNVEV (reference sequence). This CDR3 contains 14 residues. CDR3 sequence reads: CASRRQGGIYGYTF. DNA for the CDR3: TGTGCCAGCAGGAGACAGGGGGGGATCTATGGCTACACCTTC.

This clone was detected only a few times. The CDR3 bases are TGTGCCAGCTCACGCCTTGAGGCTAACTATGGCTACACCTTC. Encoded protein: CASSRLEANYGYTF. The chain is built from TRBV18 and TRBJ1-2; no definite D call. V was trimmed by 4 bases and J by 0 bases, leaving 9 bases between them. Germline CDR1 reads KGHSH; CDR2 reads LQKENI. The CDR3 is 14 amino acids.

The chain has TRBV7-2 and TRBJ2-1; weak D call: TRBD2 (6 bases). The CDR3 is made up of 11 amino acids. Germline V gene sequence: CDR1 SGHTA, CDR2 FQGNSA. With 10 bases removed from V and 4 bases from J, the gap between germline ends came to 8 bases. CDR3 region: CATGVYNEQFF. The CDR3 coding sequence is TGTGCCACGGGGGTATACAATGAGCAGTTCTTC.

This clone was observed a handful of times. This chain connects TRBV30 to TRBJ1-1, with D possibly matching TRBD1 (6 bases). The germline gives CDR1 GTSNPN, CDR2 SVGIG (reference sequence). V lost 0 bases and J 5 bases, leaving 19 bases between the germline ends. The CDR3 is 16 amino acids. In nucleotides, the CDR3 is TGTGCCTGGAGTGTACGGGCTACAGGGAGGAGAACTGAAGCTTTCTTT. Its translation is CAWSVRATGRRTEAFF.

Note on this clone: Different DNA sequences within this sample yield the same CDR3. The J gene is TRBJ2-5, the V gene TRBV18; D ambiguous. Trimming stripped 3 bases from V and 0 bases from J, with 2 bases between. The CDR3 contains 12 residues. The germline V gene has CDR1 KGHSH and CDR2 LQKENI. The CDR3 sequence: CASSPDQETQYF. For the CDR3, the DNA is TGTGCCAGCTCACCGGACCAAGAGACCCAGTACTTC.

This clone was found a few times. The CDR3 DNA sequence: TGTGCCAGCAGCCGGGACGCGCGGGGCCACAATGAGCAGTTCTTC. This translates into CASSRDARGHNEQFF. The rearrangement links TRBV14 to TRBJ2-1, with D tentatively TRBD2 (6 bases). The germline V gene has CDR1 SGHDN and CDR2 FVKESK. This CDR3 is 15 amino acids long. Between the trimmed V and J ends, which lost 4 bases and 5 bases, there was a span of 15 bases.

The chain joins TRBV9 to TRBJ1-5; D is uncertain. V was shortened by 0 bases and J by 5 bases, with 6 bases between the two germline ends. From germline, CDR1 is SGDLS and CDR2 YYNGEE. The CDR3 is 13 amino acids. For the CDR3, the DNA is TGTGCCAGCAGCGTAGCGGGATATCAGCCCCAGCATTTT. Protein sequence: CASSVAGYQPQHF.